This TCR beta chain is from a study of cytomegalovirus exposure and HLA in healthy donors. Study-level points and caveats: Later on, analysis showed that most CMV-associated TCR beta chains appeared to be HLA-restricted. Association with HLA alleles at 0.05 false discovery rate was found for some 18,000 TCR beta sequences in a later analysis. There were several of the most significant clusters that appeared linked to common viral pathogens in a later analysis.

Primers for the PCR totalled 60 Vbeta and 13 Jbeta. TCRdb's table, derived via immunoSEQ multiplex PCR, lists solely in-frame clones and lacks some. The table has more than 75,000 clones, approximately 69% seen once. This CDR3 contains 14 residues. Per the germline V gene, CDR1 is SGHTS and CDR2 is YDEGEE. V was pared by 3 bases and J by 0 bases, with 10 bases between. Regarding donors, all were healthy bone marrow donors. As regards this clone: What it binds is not known.

What was sequenced was PBMCs. The chain combines TRBV5-8 with TRBJ2-7; D is unclear. The clonotype comes from a man between 40 and 49 years old in good health and CMV-seropositive. The CDR3 reads CASSSRLISYEQYF. Written as DNA, the CDR3 is TGTGCCAGCAGCTCCCGACTTATCTCCTACGAGCAGTACTTC.